These 7 T cell receptor beta chains originate from one sample sequenced in a study of cytomegalovirus exposure and HLA in healthy donors (TCRdb year 2017). Libraries were constructed by the immunoSEQ multiplex PCR assay. The multiplex PCR relied on a mix of 60 forward primers for TCR Vbeta segments and 13 reverse primers for TCR Jbeta segments. The table comes from immuneACCESS by way of TCRdb, which keeps in-frame sequences with V and J called. Part of the clones is missing from these tables; in studies checked, under half for an unresolved V gene and the rest for unknown reasons. Recorded for this sample are under 200,000 clones; 80% of them occurred a single time. The leading ten clones occupy 6.3% of the sample. The sample was PBMCs. The receptors come from a male donor in good health and CMV-seropositive.

The genes are TRBV7-2 and TRBJ1-4, with D possibly TRBD1 on 6 matching bases. Germline assignment: CDR1 SGHTA and CDR2 FQGNSA. V was clipped by 5 bases and J by 4 bases, with 11 bases between them. The CDR3 loop spans 14 amino acids. As DNA, the CDR3 is TGTGCCAGCAGCATAACAGGGAATAATGAAAAACTGTTTTTT. Amino acids: CASSITGNNEKLFF.

The chain recombines TRBV7-2 with TRBJ1-1; 7 nucleotides agree with TRBD1. Germline V CDR1 and CDR2: SGHTA, FQGNSA. Germline trimming cut 6 bases from V and 0 bases from J; bases unmatched to any gene: 4. The length of the CDR3 is 14 residues. The CDR3 DNA reads as TGTGCCAGCAGGTTGACAGGGATGAACACTGAAGCTTTCTTT. This encodes CASRLTGMNTEAFF.

The chain links TRBV6-4 to TRBJ2-1, with TRBD2 identical over 12 bases. CDR1 is MRHNA, CDR2 SNTAGT, per germline. The CDR3 contains 16 residues. J gave up 7 bases and V 4 bases, and 8 bases lay outside the gene matches. The CDR3 DNA sequence: TGTGCCAGCAGTGTGGAACACGGACTAGCGGGAAATGAGCAGTTCTTC. It specifies CASSVEHGLAGNEQFF.

The table lists this clone with a few counts. This chain joins TRBV6-1 and TRBJ1-1; 8 nucleotides match TRBD1. V lost 9 bases and J lost 0; bases outside the gene matches: 6. This CDR3 is 14 amino acids long. The V gene's germline CDR1 is MNHNS and CDR2 SASEGT. Here the CDR3 DNA reads TGTGCCAGTCTACAGGGGGTATTGAACACTGAAGCTTTCTTT. Encoded protein: CASLQGVLNTEAFF.

The gene calls are TRBV19 and TRBJ1-1; D call uncertain. This CDR3 contains 11 residues. The V gene's germline CDR1 is LNHDA and CDR2 SQIVND (reference sequence). V was shortened by 7 bases and J by 3 bases, with 6 bases between the two germline ends. CDR3 coding DNA: TGTGCCAGTACCATTTACACTGAAGCTTTCTTT. Protein product: CASTIYTEAFF.

This chain joins TRBV2 and TRBJ1-5; 9 nucleotides align to TRBD1. Germline values: CDR1 SNHLY, CDR2 FYNNEI. V lost 6 bases to trimming and J lost 2 bases; unmatched junction nucleotides: 5. The CDR3 consists of 15 residues. The CDR3 region has the DNA TGTGCCAGCAGCGGGGGACAGGGTGGCAATCAGCCCCAGCATTTT. Encoded protein: CASSGGQGGNQPQHF.

The genes are TRBV10-3 and TRBJ2-3; D call uncertain. The germline CDR1 and CDR2 sequences are ENHRY and SYGVKD. V was shortened by 1 base and J by 4 bases, with 9 bases between the two germline ends. The CDR3 covers 14 residues. The CDR3 coding sequence is TGTGCCATCAGTGAGTACTCCGTCGCAGATACGCAGTATTTT. Its translation: CAISEYSVADTQYF.